This T cell receptor (beta chain) was observed in a study of neurological immune-mediated disorders. Every sequencing run generated over 170 million TCR-beta sequences from 15-18 subjects. MiXCR, run by TCRdb on the 5' RACE reads, gives a single entry per CDR3 protein. Here the sample spans fewer than 80,000 distinct CDR3 sequences, 4% to 5.5% being singletons. This clonotype was counted many times. This CDR3 is built from 15 residues. Trimming took 2 bases from V and 7 from J, leaving 15 bases between them. Unsorted libraries were prepared from 2 million PBMCs held at -80 C. The receptor was derived from a woman between 45 and 60 years old with multiple sclerosis. The sequencing input was PBMCs. This chain uses TRBV12-3 or TRBV12-4 with TRBJ1-5; perhaps TRBD1 as D (6 bases). CDR3 DNA: TGTGCCAGCAGTTTATCCCCAGGGGTCGGCCAGCCCCAGCATTTT. It yields the protein CASSLSPGVGQPQHF.